This T cell receptor (beta chain) emerged from a study of blood T cell repertoires in COVID-19. Study details: The United States, Italy and Spain were the sources of the acute and convalescent COVID-19 samples. T cells, B-cell-depleted T cells, or PBMCs provided the cDNA or gDNA that served as material.

The CDR3 sequence is 13 residues long. Trimming removed 5 bases from V and 7 bases from J, with 13 bases in between. Germline assignment: CDR1 LNHNV and CDR2 YYDKDF (reference sequence). Methods used by the authors: Estimation of nucleated cell counts was performed using reference gene primer amplification. TCRdb's copy holds only in-frame clones and misses some; the assay was immunoSEQ multiplex PCR. That table is the source of V, J and clone size, and D and trimming were worked out from the DNA. The sample includes over 100,000 clones, more than 80% seen only once; the top ten take about 1.1%. This clonotype was obtained from a human donor in a cohort sampled during active COVID-19. The J gene is TRBJ2-3, the V gene TRBV15, with a tentative D call TRBD2 (6 bases). Sequencing was performed on peripheral blood. The CDR3 sequence is CATSRDFQYTQYF. CDR3 bases: TGTGCCACCAGCCGGGACTTTCAATATACGCAGTATTTT.